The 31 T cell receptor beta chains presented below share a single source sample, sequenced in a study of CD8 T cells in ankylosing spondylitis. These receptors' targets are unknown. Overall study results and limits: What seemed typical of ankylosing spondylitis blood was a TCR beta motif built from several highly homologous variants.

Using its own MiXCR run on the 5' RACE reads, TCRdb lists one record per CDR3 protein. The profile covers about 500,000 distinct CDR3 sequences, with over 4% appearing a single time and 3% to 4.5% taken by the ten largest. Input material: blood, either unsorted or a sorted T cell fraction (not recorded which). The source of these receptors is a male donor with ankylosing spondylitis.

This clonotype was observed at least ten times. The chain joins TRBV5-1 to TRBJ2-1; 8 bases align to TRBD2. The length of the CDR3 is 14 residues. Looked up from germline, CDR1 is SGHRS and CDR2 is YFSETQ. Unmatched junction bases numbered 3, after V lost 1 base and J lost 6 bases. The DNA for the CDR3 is TGCGCCAGCAGCTTGTTTAGCGGGACCAATGAGCAGTTCTTC. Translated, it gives CASSLFSGTNEQFF.

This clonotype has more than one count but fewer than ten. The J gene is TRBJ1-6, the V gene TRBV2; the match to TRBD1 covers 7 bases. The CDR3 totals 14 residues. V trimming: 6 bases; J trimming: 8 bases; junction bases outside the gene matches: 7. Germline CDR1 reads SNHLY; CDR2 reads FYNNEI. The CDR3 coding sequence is TGTGCCAGCAGCGCGCTGACAGGGCATTCACCCCTCCACTTT. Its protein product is CASSALTGHSPLHF.

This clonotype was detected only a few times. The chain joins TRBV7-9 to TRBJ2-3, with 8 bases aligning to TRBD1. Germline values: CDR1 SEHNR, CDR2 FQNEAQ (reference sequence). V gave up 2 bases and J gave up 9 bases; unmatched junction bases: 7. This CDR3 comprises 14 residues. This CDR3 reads CASSLNQGAGTQYF. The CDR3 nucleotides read TGTGCCAGCAGCTTAAATCAGGGGGCAGGAACGCAGTATTTT.

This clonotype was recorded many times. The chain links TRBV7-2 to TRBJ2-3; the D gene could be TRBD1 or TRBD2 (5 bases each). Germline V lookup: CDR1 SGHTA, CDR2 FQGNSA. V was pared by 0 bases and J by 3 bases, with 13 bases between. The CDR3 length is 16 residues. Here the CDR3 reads CASSLALWGGTDTQYF. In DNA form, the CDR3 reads TGTGCCAGCAGCTTAGCGCTTTGGGGCGGGACAGATACGCAGTATTTT.

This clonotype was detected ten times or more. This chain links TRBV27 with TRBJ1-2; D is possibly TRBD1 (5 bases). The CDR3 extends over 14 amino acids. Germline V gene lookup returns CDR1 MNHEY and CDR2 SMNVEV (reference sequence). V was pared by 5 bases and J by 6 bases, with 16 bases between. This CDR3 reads CASSPLGAGDGYTF. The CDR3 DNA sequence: TGTGCCAGCAGTCCACTCGGGGCAGGTGATGGCTACACCTTC.

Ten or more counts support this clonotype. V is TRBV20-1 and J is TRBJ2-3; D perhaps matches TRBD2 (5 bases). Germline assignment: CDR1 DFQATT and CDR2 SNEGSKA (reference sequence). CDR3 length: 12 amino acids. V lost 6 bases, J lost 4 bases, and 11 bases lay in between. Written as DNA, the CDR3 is TGCAGTGCCCTACTAGGGCCAGATACGCAGTATTTT. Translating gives CSALLGPDTQYF.

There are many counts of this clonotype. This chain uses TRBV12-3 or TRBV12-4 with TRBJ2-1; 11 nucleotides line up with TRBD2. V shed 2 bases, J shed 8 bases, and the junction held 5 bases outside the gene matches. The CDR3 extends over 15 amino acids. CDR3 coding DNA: TGTGCCAGCAGTTTATATAGCGGGAGGGTGTATGAGCAGTTCTTC. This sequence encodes CASSLYSGRVYEQFF.

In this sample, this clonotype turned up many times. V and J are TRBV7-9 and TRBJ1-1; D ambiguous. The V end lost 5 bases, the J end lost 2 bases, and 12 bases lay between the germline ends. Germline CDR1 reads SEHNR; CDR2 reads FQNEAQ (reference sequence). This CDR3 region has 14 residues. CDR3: CASSKRADNTEAFF. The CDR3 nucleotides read TGTGCCAGCAGCAAGCGGGCAGATAACACTGAAGCTTTCTTT.

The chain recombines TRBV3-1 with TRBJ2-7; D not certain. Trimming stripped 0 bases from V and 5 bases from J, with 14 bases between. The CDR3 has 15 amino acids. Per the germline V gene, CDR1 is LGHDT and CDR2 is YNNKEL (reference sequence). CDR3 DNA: TGTGCCAGCAGCCAAGATAAGACGGCCCCCCACGAGCAGTACTTC. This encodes CASSQDKTAPHEQYF.

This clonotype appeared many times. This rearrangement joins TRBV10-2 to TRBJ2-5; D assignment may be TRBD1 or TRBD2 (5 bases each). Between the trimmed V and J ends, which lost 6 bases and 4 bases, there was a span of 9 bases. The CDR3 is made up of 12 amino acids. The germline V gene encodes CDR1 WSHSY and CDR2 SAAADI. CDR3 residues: CASRGVLETQYF. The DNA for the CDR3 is TGCGCCAGCAGGGGGGTCTTAGAGACCCAGTACTTC.

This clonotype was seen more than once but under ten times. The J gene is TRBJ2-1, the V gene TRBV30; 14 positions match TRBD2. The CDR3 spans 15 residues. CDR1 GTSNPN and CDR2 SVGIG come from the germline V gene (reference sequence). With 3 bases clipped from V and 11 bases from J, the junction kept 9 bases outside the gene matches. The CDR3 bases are TGTGCCTGGAGCCCCGGACTAGCGGGAGGCCCGAAGCAGTTCTTC. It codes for CAWSPGLAGGPKQFF.

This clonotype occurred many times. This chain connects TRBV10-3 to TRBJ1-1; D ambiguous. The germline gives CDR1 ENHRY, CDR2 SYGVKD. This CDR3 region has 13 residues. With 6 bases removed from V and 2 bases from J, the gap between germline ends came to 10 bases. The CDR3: CAIRTGPNTEAFF. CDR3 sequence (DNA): TGTGCCATCAGGACTGGACCCAACACTGAAGCTTTCTTT.

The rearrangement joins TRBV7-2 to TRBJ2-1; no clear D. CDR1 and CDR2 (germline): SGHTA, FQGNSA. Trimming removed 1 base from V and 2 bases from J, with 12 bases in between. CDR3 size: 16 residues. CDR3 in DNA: TGTGCCAGCAGCTTAGAGTCCCGTGGACCCTACAATGAGCAGTTCTTC. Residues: CASSLESRGPYNEQFF.

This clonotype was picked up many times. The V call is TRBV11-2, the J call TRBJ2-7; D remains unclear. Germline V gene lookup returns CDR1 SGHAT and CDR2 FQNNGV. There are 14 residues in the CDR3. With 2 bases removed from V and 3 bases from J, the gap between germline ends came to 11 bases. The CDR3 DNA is TGTGCCAGCAGCTTAAGCGTGGAAAACTACGAGCAGTACTTC. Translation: CASSLSVENYEQYF.

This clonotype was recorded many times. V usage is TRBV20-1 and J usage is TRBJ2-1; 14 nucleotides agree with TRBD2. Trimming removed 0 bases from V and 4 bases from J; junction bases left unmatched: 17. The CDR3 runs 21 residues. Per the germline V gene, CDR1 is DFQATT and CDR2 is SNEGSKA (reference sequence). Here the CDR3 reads CSARDLGEYTGTSGRYNEQFF. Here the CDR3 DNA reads TGCAGTGCTAGAGACCTTGGGGAATACACCGGGACTAGCGGGAGATACAATGAGCAGTTCTTC.

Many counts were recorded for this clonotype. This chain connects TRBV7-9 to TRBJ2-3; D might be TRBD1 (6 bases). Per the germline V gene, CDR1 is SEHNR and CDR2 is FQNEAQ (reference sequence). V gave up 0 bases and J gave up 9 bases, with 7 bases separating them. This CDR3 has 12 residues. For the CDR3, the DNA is TGTGCCAGCAGCTTAGCCGGGACAACGCAGTATTTT. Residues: CASSLAGTTQYF.

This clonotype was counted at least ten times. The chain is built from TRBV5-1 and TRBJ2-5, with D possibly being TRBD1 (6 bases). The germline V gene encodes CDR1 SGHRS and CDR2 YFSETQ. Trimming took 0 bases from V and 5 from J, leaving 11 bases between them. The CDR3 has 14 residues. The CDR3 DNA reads TGCGCCAGCAGCTTGGACAGGGCGAGGGAGACCCAGTACTTC. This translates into CASSLDRARETQYF.

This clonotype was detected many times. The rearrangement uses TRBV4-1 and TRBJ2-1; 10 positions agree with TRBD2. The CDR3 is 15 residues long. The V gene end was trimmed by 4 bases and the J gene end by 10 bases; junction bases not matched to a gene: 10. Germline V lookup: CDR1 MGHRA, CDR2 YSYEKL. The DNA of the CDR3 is TGCGCCAGCAGCCTTCGGGTAGCGGGGGGCGACGAGCAGTTCTTC. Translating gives CASSLRVAGGDEQFF.

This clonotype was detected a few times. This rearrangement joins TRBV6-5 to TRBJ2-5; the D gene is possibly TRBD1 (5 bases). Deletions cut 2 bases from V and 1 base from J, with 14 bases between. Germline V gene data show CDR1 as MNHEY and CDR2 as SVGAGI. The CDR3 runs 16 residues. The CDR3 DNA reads TGTGCCAGCAGTTACCGCATCGACAGTATCCAAGAGACCCAGTACTTC. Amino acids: CASSYRIDSIQETQYF.

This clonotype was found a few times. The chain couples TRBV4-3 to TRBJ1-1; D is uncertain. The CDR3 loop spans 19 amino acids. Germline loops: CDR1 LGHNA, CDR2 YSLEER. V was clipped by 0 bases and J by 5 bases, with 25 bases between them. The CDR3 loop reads CASSQDFTGIISFLTEAFF. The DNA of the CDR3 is TGCGCCAGCAGCCAAGATTTTACCGGCATCATATCTTTTCTAACTGAAGCTTTCTTT.

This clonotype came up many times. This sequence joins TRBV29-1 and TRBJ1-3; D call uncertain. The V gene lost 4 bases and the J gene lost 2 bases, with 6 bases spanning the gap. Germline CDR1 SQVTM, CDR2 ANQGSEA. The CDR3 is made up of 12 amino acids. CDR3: CSVASPGNTIYF. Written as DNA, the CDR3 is TGCAGCGTTGCCAGTCCTGGAAACACCATATATTTT.

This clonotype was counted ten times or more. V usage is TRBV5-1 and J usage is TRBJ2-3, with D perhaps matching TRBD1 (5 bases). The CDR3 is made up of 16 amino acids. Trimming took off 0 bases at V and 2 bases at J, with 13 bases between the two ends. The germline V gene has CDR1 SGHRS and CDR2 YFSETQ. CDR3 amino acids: CASSLEQQGDTDTQYF. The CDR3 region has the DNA TGCGCCAGCAGCTTGGAACAGCAAGGGGACACAGATACGCAGTATTTT.

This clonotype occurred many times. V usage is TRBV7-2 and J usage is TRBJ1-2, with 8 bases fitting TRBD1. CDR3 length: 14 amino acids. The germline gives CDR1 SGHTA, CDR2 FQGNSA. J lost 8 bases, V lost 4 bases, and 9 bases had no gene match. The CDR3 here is CASSSSGGSSGYTF. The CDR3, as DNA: TGTGCCAGCAGCTCATCAGGGGGCAGTTCAGGCTACACCTTC. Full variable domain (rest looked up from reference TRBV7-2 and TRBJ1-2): GAGVSQSPSNKVTEKGKDVELRCDPISGHTALYWYRQSLGQGLEFLIYFQGNSAPDKSGLPSDRFSAERTGGSVSTLTIQRTQQEDSAVYLCASSSSGGSSGYTFGSGTRLTVV.

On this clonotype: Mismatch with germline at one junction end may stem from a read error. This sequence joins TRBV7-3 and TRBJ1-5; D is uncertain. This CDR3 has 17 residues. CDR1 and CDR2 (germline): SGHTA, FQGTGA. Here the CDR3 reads CAISLYGGGMGNQPQHF. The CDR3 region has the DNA TGTGCCATCAGCTTGTACGGTGGAGGAATGGGCAATCAGCCCCAGCATTTT. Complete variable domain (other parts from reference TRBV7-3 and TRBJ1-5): GAGVSQTPSNKVTEKGKYVELRCDPISGHTALYWYRQSLGQGPEFLIYFQGTGAADDSGLPNDRFFAVRPEGSVSTLKIQRTERGDSAVYLCAISLYGGGMGNQPQHFGDGTRLSIL.

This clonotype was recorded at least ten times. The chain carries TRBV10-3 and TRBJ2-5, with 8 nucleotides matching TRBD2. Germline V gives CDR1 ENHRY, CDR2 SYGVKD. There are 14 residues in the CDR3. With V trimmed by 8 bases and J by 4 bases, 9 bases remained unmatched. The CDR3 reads CAIRAGEVLETQYF. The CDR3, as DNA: TGTGCCATCCGAGCGGGGGAGGTTCTAGAGACCCAGTACTTC.

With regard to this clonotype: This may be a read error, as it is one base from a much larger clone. CDR3 DNA sequence: TGTGCCAGCAGCAGGGACAGGACGAGACAAGGGACCCAGTACTTC. Translating gives CASSRDRTRQGTQYF. The chain couples TRBV7-9 to TRBJ2-5; 8 bases are a match to TRBD1. Germline loops: CDR1 SEHNR, CDR2 FQNEAQ (reference sequence). The CDR3 runs to 15 residues. The full variable domain, in which reference TRBV7-9 and TRBJ2-5 provide the parts outside the CDR3, is DTGVSQNPRHKITKRGQNVTFRCDPISEHNRLYWYRQTLGQGPEFLTYFQNEAQLEKSRLLSDRFSAERPKGSFSTLEIQRTEQGDSAMYLCASSRDRTRQGTQYFGPGTRLLVL.

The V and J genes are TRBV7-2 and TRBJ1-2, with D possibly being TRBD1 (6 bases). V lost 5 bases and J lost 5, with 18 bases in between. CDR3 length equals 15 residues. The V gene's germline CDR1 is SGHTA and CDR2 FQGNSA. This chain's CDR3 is CASSLRTGGGYGYTF. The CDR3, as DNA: TGTGCCAGCAGCCTTAGAACGGGGGGCGGGTATGGCTACACCTTC.

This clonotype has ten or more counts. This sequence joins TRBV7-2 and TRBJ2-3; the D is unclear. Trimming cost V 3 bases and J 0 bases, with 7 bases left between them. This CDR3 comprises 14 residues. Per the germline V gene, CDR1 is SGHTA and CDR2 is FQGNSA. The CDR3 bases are TGTGCCAGCAGCTTGAGACAAAGCACAGATACGCAGTATTTT. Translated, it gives CASSLRQSTDTQYF.

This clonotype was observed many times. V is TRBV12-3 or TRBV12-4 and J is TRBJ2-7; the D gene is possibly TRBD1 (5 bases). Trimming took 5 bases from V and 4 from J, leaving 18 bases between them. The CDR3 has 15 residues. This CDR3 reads CASSTNRPGGYEQYF. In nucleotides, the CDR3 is TGTGCCAGCAGTACTAACAGGCCGGGTGGGTACGAGCAGTACTTC.

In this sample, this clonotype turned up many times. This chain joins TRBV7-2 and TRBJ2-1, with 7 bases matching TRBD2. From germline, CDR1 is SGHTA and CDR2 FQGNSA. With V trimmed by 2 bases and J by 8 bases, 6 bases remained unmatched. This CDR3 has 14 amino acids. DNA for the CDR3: TGTGCCAGCAGCTTATCAGCGGGGTTGGATGAGCAGTTCTTC. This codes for CASSLSAGLDEQFF.

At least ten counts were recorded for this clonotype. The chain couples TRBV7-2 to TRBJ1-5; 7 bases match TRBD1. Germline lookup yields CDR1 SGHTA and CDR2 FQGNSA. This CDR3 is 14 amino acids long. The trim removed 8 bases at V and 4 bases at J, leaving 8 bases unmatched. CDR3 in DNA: TGTGCCAGCGCCGCGACAGGGAGGAATCAGCCCCAGCATTTT. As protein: CASAATGRNQPQHF.